Listed below are T cell receptor beta chains from one sample, sequenced in a study of early T cells in non-severe SARS-CoV-2 infection. MiXCR, run by TCRdb on the 5' RACE reads, gives a single entry per CDR3 protein. This sample has tens of thousands of distinct CDR3 sequences, with around 16% found just once. Sequencing used whole blood. Receptor source: an adult who was a healthcare worker with PCR-confirmed SARS-CoV-2 infection or an uninfected control (not recorded which). Each CDR3 is given with its conserved first and last residue. A D gene is named only where the DNA matches it firmly. The listing skips clone size in some rows; elsewhere it reads once, few, many or a size class.

-	TRBV29-1	TRBJ2-7	few	CSVELGGRGFLYEQYF	TGCAGCGTTGAGTTAGGGGGAAGAGGCTTTTTGTACGAGCAGTACTTC
-	TRBV20-1	TRBJ2-1	-	CSARALDSYNEQFF	TGCAGTGCTAGAGCTCTCGACAGCTACAATGAGCAGTTCTTC
-	TRBV11-2	TRBJ2-5	many	CASSLGGVPPQETQYF	TGTGCCAGCAGCTTAGGGGGAGTTCCACCCCAAGAGACCCAGTACTTC
-	TRBV2	TRBJ2-1	-	CARGVADEQFF	TGTGCCAGGGGGGTCGCAGATGAGCAGTTCTTC
-	TRBV7-3	TRBJ2-3	-	CASSSRGLSTDTQYF	TGTGCCAGCAGCTCCCGGGGGTTGAGCACAGATACGCAGTATTTT
-	TRBV7-6	TRBJ2-2	-	CASRRGNTGELFF	TGTGCCAGCAGGCGCGGGAACACCGGGGAGCTGTTTTTT
-	TRBV7-3	TRBJ2-2	many	CASSPHDSNTGELFF	TGTGCCAGCAGCCCGCACGACAGTAACACCGGGGAGCTGTTTTTT
-	TRBV11-2	TRBJ2-3	few	CASSPLAVSTDTQYF	TGTGCCAGCAGCCCTTTAGCGGTTAGCACAGATACGCAGTATTTT
-	TRBV7-8	TRBJ1-1	few	CASSFEQNTEAFF	TGTGCCAGCAGCTTTGAACAGAACACTGAAGCTTTCTTT
TRBD2	TRBV7-9	TRBJ2-1	few	CASSSRRGGPYNEQFF	TGTGCCAGCAGCAGCCGGCGGGGGGGCCCCTACAATGAGCAGTTCTTC
TRBD1	TRBV4-3	TRBJ1-4	-	CASSQGGQGTELFF	TGCGCCAGCAGCCAGGGGGGACAGGGGACAGAACTGTTTTTT
TRBD1	TRBV9	TRBJ1-1	-	CASSRGQQRNTEAFF	TGTGCCAGCAGCCGGGGACAGCAACGGAACACTGAAGCTTTCTTT
TRBD2	TRBV3-1	TRBJ2-7	few	CASSPGLAGGPYEQYF	TGTGCCAGCAGCCCGGGACTAGCGGGGGGACCCTACGAGCAGTACTTC
TRBD1	TRBV29-1	TRBJ2-5	few	CSVEARGRRETQYF	TGCAGCGTCGAAGCGAGGGGGCGACGGGAGACCCAGTACTTC
-	TRBV7-2	TRBJ2-3	-	CASSVFGPSHRTDTQYF	TGTGCCAGCAGCGTTTTTGGCCCGTCACACCGCACAGATACGCAGTATTTT
-	TRBV7-8	TRBJ1-2	few	CASSLGGKEGYTF	TGTGCCAGCAGCTTAGGAGGGAAGGAGGGCTACACCTTC
TRBD2	TRBV27	TRBJ2-1	few	CASSSERGGQVQFF	TGTGCCAGCAGTTCGGAGCGGGGGGGCCAAGTGCAGTTCTTC
TRBD1	TRBV7-9	TRBJ2-6	few	CASSFRDRASSGANVLTF	TGTGCCAGCAGCTTCCGGGACAGGGCTAGCTCTGGGGCCAACGTCCTGACTTTC
-	TRBV7-9	TRBJ1-1	few	CASSLGRAEAFF	TGTGCCAGCAGCTTGGGCCGGGCTGAAGCTTTCTTT
TRBD1	TRBV6-2/TRBV6-3	TRBJ2-7	few	CASTRLGQGAYEQYF	TGTGCCAGCACTCGACTGGGACAGGGGGCCTACGAGCAGTACTTC
TRBD1	TRBV27	TRBJ1-2	few	CASSPRGDRDYGYTF	TGTGCCAGCAGTCCCCGGGGGGACAGAGACTATGGCTACACCTTC
-	TRBV19	TRBJ2-2	few	CASSISGANGELFF	TGTGCCAGTAGTATTTCAGGGGCGAACGGGGAGCTGTTTTTT
-	TRBV28	TRBJ1-2	many	CASSFGRFSYGYTF	TGTGCCAGCAGTTTCGGCAGGTTCTCCTATGGCTACACCTTC
TRBD2	TRBV4-1	TRBJ2-3	many	CASSQEQRGSTDTQYF	TGCGCCAGCAGCCAAGAGCAGCGGGGTAGCACAGATACGCAGTATTTT
TRBD1	TRBV12-3/TRBV12-4	TRBJ2-7	few	CASSLRQGNEQYF	TGTGCCAGCAGTCTCAGACAGGGGAACGAGCAGTACTTC
-	TRBV11-3	TRBJ2-3	few	CASSLRQYSTDTQYF	TGTGCCAGCAGCCTCCGACAGTACTCCACAGATACGCAGTATTTT
-	TRBV27	TRBJ1-1	-	CASSLSGAILVTEAFF	TGTGCCAGCAGTCTCTCAGGGGCGATCCTGGTCACTGAAGCTTTCTTT
-	TRBV5-4	TRBJ1-2	few	CASSLGQKYGYTF	TGTGCCAGCAGCTTGGGACAGAAGTATGGCTACACCTTC
-	TRBV18	TRBJ1-3	few	CASSPQVSGNTIYF	TGTGCCAGCTCACCACAGGTTTCTGGAAACACCATATATTTT
TRBD1	TRBV6-1	TRBJ1-5	many	CASLSTETGANQPQHF	TGTGCCAGTCTAAGCACAGAGACAGGGGCCAATCAGCCCCAGCATTTT
TRBD1	TRBV7-2	TRBJ1-4	many	CASSLVGTADEKLFF	TGTGCCAGCAGCTTAGTCGGGACAGCTGATGAAAAACTGTTTTTT
TRBD1	TRBV6-9	TRBJ2-7	-	CAIPGQGTYEQYF	TGTGCCATTCCGGGACAGGGAACCTACGAGCAGTACTTC
-	TRBV21-1	TRBJ2-1	-	CASSKGRSSYNEQFF	TGTGCCAGCAGCAAAGGCCGGTCCTCCTACAATGAGCAGTTCTTC
-	TRBV6-5	TRBJ1-1	-	CASRIRDGKAFF	TGTGCCAGCAGAATCCGGGACGGAAAAGCTTTCTTT
TRBD2	TRBV11-2	TRBJ2-7	-	CASSQGLAGTYEQYF	TGTGCCAGCAGCCAGGGACTAGCGGGAACCTACGAGCAGTACTTC